This T cell receptor beta chain was sequenced in a study of patients and donors after allogeneic stem cell transplantation. Trimming took 5 bases from V and 2 from J; bases not matched to a gene: 5. The CDR3 is 16 amino acids. This clonotype was seen only a few times. TCRdb reanalysed the RT-PCR reads using MiXCR and keeps one entry per CDR3 protein. Among around 25,000 distinct CDR3 sequences listed, less than 45% were seen once. The receptor comes from a human donor who was either an allogeneic HSCT recipient or a stem cell or donor lymphocyte infusion donor (not recorded which). It is not recorded whose cells these are; they may come from a transplant donor. The chain is built from TRBV12-3 or TRBV12-4 and TRBJ2-1; TRBD2 aligns across 11 bases. The specimen was blood, either unsorted or a sorted T cell fraction (not recorded which). The DNA for the CDR3 is TGTGCCAGCAGTGTTAGCGGGGGGGTCCCCTACAATGAGCAGTTCTTC. As protein: CASSVSGGVPYNEQFF.